This passage covers 17 T cell receptor beta chains from one sample sequenced in a study of Ad26.COV2.S vaccination and SARS-CoV-2 variants. Profiled with immunoSEQ multiplex PCR; TCRdb holds only in-frame clones, not every one. The table records a few hundred thousand clones, roughly 86% of them present only once. Indicated treatment: 15 to 20 received Ad26.COV2.S at low or high dose, single or two shots; roughly five received placebo; per-sample allocation not given. Sample collection was performed on day 63 after the first vaccine or placebo injection. The source material was peripheral blood, sampled in a trial of Ad26.COV2.S vaccine versus placebo. The receptors were gathered from a person aged 18-60 years who received the Ad26.COV2.S COVID-19 vaccine or a placebo.

The chain has TRBV6-2 or TRBV6-3 and TRBJ2-2, with a tentative D call TRBD2 (6 bases). Germline loops: CDR1 MNHEY, CDR2 SVGEGT. The CDR3 loop spans 16 amino acids. Trimming removed 6 bases from V and 6 bases from J, with 20 bases in between. CDR3 residues: CASSYLTSWKAGELFF. The DNA of the CDR3 is TGTGCCAGCAGCTATTTAACTAGCTGGAAAGCCGGGGAGCTGTTTTTT.

The CDR3 DNA is TGTGCCAGCAGCTTGGTAGAGTCCATGAACACTGAAGCTTTCTTT. This sequence encodes CASSLVESMNTEAFF. This chain links TRBV5-6 with TRBJ1-1; D gene ambiguous. The CDR3 is made up of 15 amino acids. V gave up 0 bases and J gave up 0 bases, with 9 bases separating them. The germline gives CDR1 SGHDT, CDR2 YYEEEE. Variable domain in full (rest from reference TRBV5-6 and TRBJ1-1): DAGVTQSPTHLIKTRGQQVTLRCSPKSGHDTVSWYQQALGQGPQFIFQYYEEEERQRGNFPDRFSGHQFPNYSSELNVNALLLGDSALYLCASSLVESMNTEAFFGQGTRLTVV.

This clone was observed a handful of times. J is TRBJ2-7 and V is TRBV5-6; no firm D call. The V end lost 3 bases, the J end lost 0 bases, and 7 bases lay between the germline ends. Germline lookup yields CDR1 SGHDT and CDR2 YYEEEE. This CDR3 comprises 13 residues. The CDR3 sequence is CASSSYNSYEQYF. The CDR3 DNA reads as TGTGCCAGCAGCTCATACAACTCCTACGAGCAGTACTTC.

The J gene is TRBJ2-7, the V gene TRBV5-1; D is uncertain. Germline V CDR1 and CDR2: SGHRS, YFSETQ. Trimming removed 2 bases at V and 1 base at J, with 10 bases between. This CDR3 region has 14 residues. Here the CDR3 DNA reads TGCGCCAGCAGCTTAGTTACGGGTTCCTACGAGCAGTACTTC. Protein: CASSLVTGSYEQYF.

The rearrangement links TRBV9 to TRBJ1-3; possibly TRBD1 for D (6 bases). Germline values: CDR1 SGDLS, CDR2 YYNGEE. Trimming removed 4 bases at V and 3 bases at J, with 20 bases between. The CDR3 loop spans 17 amino acids. Written as DNA, the CDR3 is TGTGCCAGCAGCCCCGGAGGGACATCGGGGGATGGAAACACCATATATTTT. As protein: CASSPGGTSGDGNTIYF.

The genes are TRBV11-3 and TRBJ2-4; possibly TRBD2 for D (6 bases). V was shortened by 5 bases and J by 8 bases, with 13 bases between the two germline ends. There are 13 residues in the CDR3. CDR1 and CDR2 (germline): SGHNT, YENEEA. The CDR3 reads CASSPGGVDIQYF. For the CDR3, the DNA is TGTGCCAGCAGCCCCGGGGGTGTGGACATTCAGTACTTC.

The genes are TRBV19 and TRBJ1-2; unclear D gene. Trimming cost V 3 bases and J 8 bases, with 16 bases left between them. The CDR3 contains 14 residues. Germline-derived CDR1 and CDR2 are LNHDA and SQIVND (reference sequence). Here the CDR3 reads CASSILGRFEGYTF. CDR3 bases: TGTGCCAGTAGTATCCTTGGTAGATTCGAAGGCTACACCTTC.

This chain uses TRBV10-3 with TRBJ2-1; the match to TRBD2 covers 15 bases. The CDR3 length is 16 residues. Germline assignment: CDR1 ENHRY and CDR2 SYGVKD. V lost 8 bases, J lost 0 bases, and 2 bases stayed unmatched. CDR3 DNA sequence: TGTGCCATCCGGACTAGCGGGGGGGCCTCCTACAATGAGCAGTTCTTC. Its protein product is CAIRTSGGASYNEQFF.

The chain links TRBV3-1 (or the pseudogene TRBV3-2) to TRBJ2-3, with D unresolved. Looked up from germline, CDR1 is LGHDT and CDR2 is YNNKEL (reference sequence). V was pared by 0 bases and J by 1 base, with 8 bases between. The CDR3 loop spans 15 amino acids. The CDR3 spells CASSQEGSGTDTQYF. The CDR3 nucleotides are TGTGCCAGCAGCCAAGAGGGATCAGGCACAGATACGCAGTATTTT.

The V gene is TRBV19, the J gene TRBJ2-3; 10 bases fit TRBD1. The germline gives CDR1 LNHDA, CDR2 SQIVND (reference sequence). This CDR3 is 15 amino acids long. Trimming took 3 bases from V and 5 from J; bases not matched to a gene: 5. The CDR3 DNA follows: TGTGCCAGTAGTATCCGGGACAGGGGAGGAGATACGCAGTATTTT. Amino acid sequence: CASSIRDRGGDTQYF.

The V and J genes are TRBV19 and TRBJ1-2, with D possibly being TRBD1 (6 bases). V lost 5 bases and J 8 bases, leaving 15 bases between the germline ends. This CDR3 is built from 13 residues. Per germline, CDR1 LNHDA and CDR2 SQIVND (reference sequence). The CDR3 region is CASSPRDTEGYTF. In DNA form, the CDR3 reads TGTGCCAGTAGTCCCCGGGACACCGAGGGCTACACCTTC. Looking up the rest from reference TRBV19 and TRBJ1-2 gives the full variable domain: DGGITQSPKYLFRKEGQNVTLSCEQNLNHDAMYWYRQDPGQGLRLIYYSQIVNDFQKGDIAEGYSVSREKKESFPLTVTSAQKNPTAFYLCASSPRDTEGYTFGSGTRLTVV.

The gene calls are TRBV18 and TRBJ2-7; 7 bases match TRBD1. CDR1 KGHSH and CDR2 LQKENI come from the germline V gene. The CDR3 spans 14 residues. J lost 3 bases, V lost 1 base, and 3 bases had no gene match. CDR3: CASSPQGADYEQYF. Here the CDR3 DNA reads TGTGCCAGCTCACCACAGGGGGCTGACTACGAGCAGTACTTC.

This clone was seen a handful of times. The gene calls are TRBV24-1 and TRBJ2-3, with 7 positions matching TRBD1. The V gene end was trimmed by 4 bases and the J gene end by 4 bases; junction bases not matched to a gene: 7. Germline V gene lookup returns CDR1 KGHDR and CDR2 SFDVKD. The CDR3 totals 15 residues. The CDR3 coding sequence is TGTGCCACCAGTGACACATGGGACAGCCCAGATACGCAGTATTTT. The encoded protein is CATSDTWDSPDTQYF.

J is TRBJ2-1 and V is TRBV5-8, with 8 bases lining up with TRBD2. The ends lost 0 bases at V and 3 bases at J; junction bases unmatched: 2. The CDR3 loop spans 15 amino acids. Germline V gene lookup returns CDR1 SGHTS and CDR2 YDEGEE. This CDR3 is CASSLGLAGYNEQFF. CDR3 coding DNA: TGTGCCAGCAGCTTGGGTCTAGCGGGCTACAATGAGCAGTTCTTC.

This clone was recorded once. V usage is TRBV5-6 and J usage is TRBJ1-5, with 8 nucleotides matching TRBD1. V shed 4 bases and J 4 bases; nucleotides not matched to a gene: 7. CDR3 size: 15 residues. Germline CDR1 SGHDT, CDR2 YYEEEE. The CDR3 sequence is CASSLAGTGNQPQHF. Written as DNA, the CDR3 is TGTGCCAGCAGCCTGGCCGGGACAGGTAATCAGCCCCAGCATTTT. Variable domain in full (rest from reference TRBV5-6 and TRBJ1-5): DAGVTQSPTHLIKTRGQQVTLRCSPKSGHDTVSWYQQALGQGPQFIFQYYEEEERQRGNFPDRFSGHQFPNYSSELNVNALLLGDSALYLCASSLAGTGNQPQHFGDGTRLSIL.

This chain connects TRBV7-9 to TRBJ1-2, with D hard to call. Germline CDR1 reads SEHNR; CDR2 reads FQNEAQ (reference sequence). This CDR3 is 14 amino acids long. Trimming removed 5 bases from V and 7 bases from J, with 17 bases in between. CDR3 sequence: CASSLEKRGGGYTF. The CDR3 DNA follows: TGTGCCAGCAGCCTCGAAAAGCGGGGAGGTGGCTACACCTTC.

This clone was seen only once. The chain combines TRBV7-2 with TRBJ1-1; D ambiguous. This CDR3 spans 13 amino acids. Germline assignment: CDR1 SGHTA and CDR2 FQGNSA. Trimming pared 6 bases from V and 8 bases from J, leaving 16 bases between. As DNA, the CDR3 is TGTGCCAGCAGTAACGGACCGCCCACCGAAGCTTTCTTT. Translation gives CASSNGPPTEAFF. The variable domain in full, with the rest retrieved from reference TRBV7-2 and TRBJ1-1, is GAGVSQSPSNKVTEKGKDVELRCDPISGHTALYWYRQSLGQGLEFLIYFQGNSAPDKSGLPSDRFSAERTGGSVSTLTIQRTQQEDSAVYLCASSNGPPTEAFFGQGTRLTVV.